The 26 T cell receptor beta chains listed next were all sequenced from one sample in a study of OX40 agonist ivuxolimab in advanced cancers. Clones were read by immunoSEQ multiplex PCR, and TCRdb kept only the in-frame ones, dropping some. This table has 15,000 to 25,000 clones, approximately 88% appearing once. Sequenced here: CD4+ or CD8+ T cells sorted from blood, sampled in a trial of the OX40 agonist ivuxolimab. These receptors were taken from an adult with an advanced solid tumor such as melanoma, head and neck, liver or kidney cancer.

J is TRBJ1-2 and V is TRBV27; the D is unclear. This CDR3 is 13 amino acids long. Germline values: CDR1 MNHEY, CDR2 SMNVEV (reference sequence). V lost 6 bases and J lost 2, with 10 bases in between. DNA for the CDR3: TGTGCCAGCAGGTTTCTCGGAAACTATGGCTACACCTTC. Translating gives CASRFLGNYGYTF.

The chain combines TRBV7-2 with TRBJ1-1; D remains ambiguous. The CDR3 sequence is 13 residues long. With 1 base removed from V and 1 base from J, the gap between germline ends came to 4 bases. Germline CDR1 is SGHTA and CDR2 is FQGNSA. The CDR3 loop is CASSLVTNTEAFF. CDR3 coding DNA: TGTGCCAGCAGCTTAGTCACGAACACTGAAGCTTTCTTT.

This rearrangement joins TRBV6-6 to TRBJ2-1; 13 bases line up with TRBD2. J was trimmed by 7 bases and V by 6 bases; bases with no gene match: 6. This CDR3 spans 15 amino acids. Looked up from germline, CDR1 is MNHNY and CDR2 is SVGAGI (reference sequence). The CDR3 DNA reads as TGTGCCAGCAGACCACTAGCGGGAGGGCTTAATGAGCAGTTCTTC. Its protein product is CASRPLAGGLNEQFF.

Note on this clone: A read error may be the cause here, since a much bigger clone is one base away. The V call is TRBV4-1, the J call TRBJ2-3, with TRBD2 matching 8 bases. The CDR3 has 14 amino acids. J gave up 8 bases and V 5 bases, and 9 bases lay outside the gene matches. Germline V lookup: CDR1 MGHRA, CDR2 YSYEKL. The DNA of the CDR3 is TGCGCCAGCAGCTTAGCGGGACTGGCAGGTACGCAGTATTTT. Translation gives CASSLAGLAGTQYF.

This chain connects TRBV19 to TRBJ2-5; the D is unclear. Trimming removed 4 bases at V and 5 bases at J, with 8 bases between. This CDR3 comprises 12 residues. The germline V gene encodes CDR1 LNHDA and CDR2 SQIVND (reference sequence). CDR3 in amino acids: CASSSFGETQYF. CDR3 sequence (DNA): TGTGCCAGTAGTAGCTTCGGGGAGACCCAGTACTTC.

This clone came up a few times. The CDR3 reads CASSFPGPVSYEQYF. The CDR3 nucleotides read TGTGCCAGCAGCTTCCCGGGCCCCGTTTCCTACGAGCAGTACTTC. The genes are TRBV4-2 and TRBJ2-7; D gene ambiguous. The length of the CDR3 is 15 residues. Trimming pared 5 bases from V and 1 base from J, leaving 15 bases between. Germline V CDR1 and CDR2: LGHNA, YNFKEQ.

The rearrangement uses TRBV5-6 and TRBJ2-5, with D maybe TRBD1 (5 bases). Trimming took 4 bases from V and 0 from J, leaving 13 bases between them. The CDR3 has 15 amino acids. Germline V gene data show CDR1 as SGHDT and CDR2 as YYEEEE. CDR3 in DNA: TGTGCCAGCAGCACAGGATCAGGTGACCAAGAGACCCAGTACTTC. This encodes CASSTGSGDQETQYF.

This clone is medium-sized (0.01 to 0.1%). CDR3 DNA: TGTGCCAGCAGCAATCAAGACGGGACAGATACGCAGTATTTT. Encoded protein: CASSNQDGTDTQYF. The chain couples TRBV5-5 to TRBJ2-3; D is unresolved. V lost 4 bases, J lost 3 bases, and 12 bases lay in between. In germline, CDR1 is SGHKS, CDR2 YYEKEE (reference sequence). The CDR3 consists of 14 residues.

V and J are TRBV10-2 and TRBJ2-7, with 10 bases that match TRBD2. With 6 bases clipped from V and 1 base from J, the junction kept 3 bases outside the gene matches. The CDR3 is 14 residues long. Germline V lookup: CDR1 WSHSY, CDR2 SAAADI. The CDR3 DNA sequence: TGCGCCAGCAGAGGACTAGCGGAGTCCTACGAGCAGTACTTC. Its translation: CASRGLAESYEQYF.

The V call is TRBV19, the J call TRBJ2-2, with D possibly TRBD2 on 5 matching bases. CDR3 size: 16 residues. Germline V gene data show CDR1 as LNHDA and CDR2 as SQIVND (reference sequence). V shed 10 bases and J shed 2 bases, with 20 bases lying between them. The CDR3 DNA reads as TGTGCCACCCTAGATCAATTAAGCGGAAACACCGGGGAGCTGTTTTTT. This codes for CATLDQLSGNTGELFF.

The CDR3 DNA follows: TGTGCCAGCAGTGAAATCGACAGGGACACTGAAGCTTTCTTT. This gives the protein CASSEIDRDTEAFF. The chain combines TRBV2 with TRBJ1-1, with 7 nucleotides matching TRBD1. The V and J ends lost 2 bases and 3 bases, in that order; junction bases with no gene match: 3. The CDR3 is 14 amino acids. Germline CDR1 reads SNHLY; CDR2 reads FYNNEI. Drawing the rest from reference TRBV2 and TRBJ1-1, the complete variable domain is EPEVTQTPSHQVTQMGQEVILRCVPISNHLYFYWYRQILGQKVEFLVSFYNNEISEKSEIFDDQFSVERPDGSNFTLKIRSTKLEDSAMYFCASSEIDRDTEAFFGQGTRLTVV.

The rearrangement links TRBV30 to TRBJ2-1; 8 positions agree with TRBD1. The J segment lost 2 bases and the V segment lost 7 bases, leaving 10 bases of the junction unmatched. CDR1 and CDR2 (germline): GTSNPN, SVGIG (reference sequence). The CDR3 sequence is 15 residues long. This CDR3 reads CASDQGAGPYNEQFF. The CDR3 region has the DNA TGTGCCTCCGATCAGGGGGCGGGACCCTACAATGAGCAGTTCTTC.

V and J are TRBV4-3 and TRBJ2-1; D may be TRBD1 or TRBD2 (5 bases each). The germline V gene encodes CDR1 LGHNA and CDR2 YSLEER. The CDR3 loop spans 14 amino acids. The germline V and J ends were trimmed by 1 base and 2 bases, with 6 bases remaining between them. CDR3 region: CASSQGGTYNEQFF. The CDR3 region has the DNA TGCGCCAGCAGCCAAGGGGGGACCTACAATGAGCAGTTCTTC.

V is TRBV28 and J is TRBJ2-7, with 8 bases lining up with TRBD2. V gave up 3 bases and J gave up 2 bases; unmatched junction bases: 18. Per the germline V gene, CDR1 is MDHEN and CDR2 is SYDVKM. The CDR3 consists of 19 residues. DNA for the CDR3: TGTGCCAGCAGTTTTGCGGTGGGGCTAGCGGGTAACCCCGCCTACGAGCAGTACTTC. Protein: CASSFAVGLAGNPAYEQYF.

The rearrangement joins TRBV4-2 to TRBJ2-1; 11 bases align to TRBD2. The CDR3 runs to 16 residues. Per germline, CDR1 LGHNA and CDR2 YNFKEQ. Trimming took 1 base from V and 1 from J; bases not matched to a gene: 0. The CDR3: CASSQGLAGSYNEQFF. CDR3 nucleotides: TGTGCCAGCAGCCAAGGACTAGCGGGATCCTACAATGAGCAGTTCTTC.

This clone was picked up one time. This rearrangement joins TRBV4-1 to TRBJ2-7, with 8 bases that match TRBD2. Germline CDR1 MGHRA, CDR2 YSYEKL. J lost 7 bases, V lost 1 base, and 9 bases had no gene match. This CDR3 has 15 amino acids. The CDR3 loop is CASSQVTGGPAEQYF. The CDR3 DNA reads TGCGCCAGCAGCCAAGTCACGGGAGGGCCGGCTGAGCAGTACTTC.

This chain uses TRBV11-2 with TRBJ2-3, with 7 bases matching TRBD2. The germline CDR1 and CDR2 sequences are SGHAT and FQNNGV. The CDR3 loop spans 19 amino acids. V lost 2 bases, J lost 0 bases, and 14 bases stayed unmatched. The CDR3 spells CASSLPSGQLASSTDTQYF. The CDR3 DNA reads TGTGCCAGCAGCTTACCATCGGGCCAACTAGCGTCTAGCACAGATACGCAGTATTTT.

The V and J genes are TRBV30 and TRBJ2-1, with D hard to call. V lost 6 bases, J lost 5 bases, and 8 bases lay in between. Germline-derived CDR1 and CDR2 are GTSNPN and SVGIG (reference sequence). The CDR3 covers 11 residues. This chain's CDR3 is CACWDDNEQFF. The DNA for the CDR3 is TGTGCCTGTTGGGATGACAATGAGCAGTTCTTC.

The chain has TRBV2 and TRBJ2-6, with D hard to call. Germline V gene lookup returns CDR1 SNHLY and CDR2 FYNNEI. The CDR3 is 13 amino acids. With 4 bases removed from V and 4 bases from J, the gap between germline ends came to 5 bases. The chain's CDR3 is CASSGAGANVLTF. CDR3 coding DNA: TGTGCCAGCAGTGGGGCAGGGGCCAACGTCCTGACTTTC.

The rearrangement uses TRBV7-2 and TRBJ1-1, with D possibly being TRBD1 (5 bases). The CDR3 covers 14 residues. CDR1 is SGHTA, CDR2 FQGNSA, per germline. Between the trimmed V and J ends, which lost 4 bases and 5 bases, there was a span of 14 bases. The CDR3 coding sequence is TGTGCCAGCAGCTCCCTTCTCGGGGGAACTGAAGCTTTCTTT. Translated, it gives CASSSLLGGTEAFF.

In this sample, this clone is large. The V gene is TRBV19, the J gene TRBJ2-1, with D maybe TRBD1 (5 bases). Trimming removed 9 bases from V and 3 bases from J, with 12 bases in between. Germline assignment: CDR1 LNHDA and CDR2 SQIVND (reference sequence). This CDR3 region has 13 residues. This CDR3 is CARLDTGYNEQFF. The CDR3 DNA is TGTGCCAGATTGGACACTGGCTACAATGAGCAGTTCTTC.

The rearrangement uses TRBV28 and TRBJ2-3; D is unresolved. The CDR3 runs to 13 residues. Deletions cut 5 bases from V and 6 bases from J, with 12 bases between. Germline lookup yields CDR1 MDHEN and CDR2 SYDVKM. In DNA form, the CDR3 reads TGTGCCAGCAGTACCGCGGTAGGTGATACGCAGTATTTT. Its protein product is CASSTAVGDTQYF.

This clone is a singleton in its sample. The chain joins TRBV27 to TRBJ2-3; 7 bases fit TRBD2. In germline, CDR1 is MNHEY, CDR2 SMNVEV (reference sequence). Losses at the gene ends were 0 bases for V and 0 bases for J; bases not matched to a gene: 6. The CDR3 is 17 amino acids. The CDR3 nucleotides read TGTGCCAGCAGTTTATCAACCCGGGACTACAGCACAGATACGCAGTATTTT. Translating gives CASSLSTRDYSTDTQYF.

The CDR3 is CASTSSGNEQFF. Here the CDR3 DNA reads TGTGCCAGCACCTCCTCGGGGAACGAGCAGTTCTTC. This chain uses TRBV27 with TRBJ2-1; tentatively, D is TRBD2 (5 bases). The CDR3 runs 12 residues. The V gene's germline CDR1 is MNHEY and CDR2 SMNVEV (reference sequence). Trimming removed 7 bases at V and 10 bases at J, with 14 bases between.

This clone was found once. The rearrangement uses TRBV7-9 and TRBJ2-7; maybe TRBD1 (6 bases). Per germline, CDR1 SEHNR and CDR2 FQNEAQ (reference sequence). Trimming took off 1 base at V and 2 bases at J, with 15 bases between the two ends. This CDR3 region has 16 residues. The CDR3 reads CASSLDGQPSPYEQYF. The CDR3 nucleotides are TGTGCCAGCAGCTTAGATGGACAGCCCTCGCCCTACGAGCAGTACTTC.

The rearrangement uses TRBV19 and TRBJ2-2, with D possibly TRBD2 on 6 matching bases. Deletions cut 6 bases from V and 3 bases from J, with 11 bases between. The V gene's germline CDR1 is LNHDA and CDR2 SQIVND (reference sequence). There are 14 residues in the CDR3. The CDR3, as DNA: TGTGCCAGTAGATGGGGGGAAGACACCGGGGAGCTGTTTTTT. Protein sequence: CASRWGEDTGELFF. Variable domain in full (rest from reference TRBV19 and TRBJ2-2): DGGITQSPKYLFRKEGQNVTLSCEQNLNHDAMYWYRQDPGQGLRLIYYSQIVNDFQKGDIAEGYSVSREKKESFPLTVTSAQKNPTAFYLCASRWGEDTGELFFGEGSRLTVL.